The entry below gives a single T cell receptor (beta chain) sequence along with its context. Its antigen is unidentified. The sample comes from a study of CD8 T cells in ankylosing spondylitis. Findings of the study overall: Significantly higher representation of disease-linked clones was reported for matched ankylosing spondylitis synovial fluid.

Libraries for TCR beta were made by quantitative 5'-RACE with molecular barcodes. One entry per CDR3 protein, called by TCRdb with MiXCR from the 5' RACE reads. The table shows 150,000 to 200,000 distinct CDR3 sequences, with roughly 18% occurring only once. Per the germline V gene, CDR1 is MDHEN and CDR2 is SYDVKM. The length of the CDR3 is 11 residues. V shed 2 bases and J shed 11 bases, with 9 bases lying between them. Sequencing was carried out using blood, either unsorted or a sorted T cell fraction (not recorded which). This receptor was taken from a male donor with ankylosing spondylitis or in good health (not recorded which). This chain joins TRBV28 and TRBJ1-1; no reliable D call. The CDR3 protein is CASSLGLGAFF. CDR3 DNA sequence: TGTGCCAGCAGTTTAGGGCTCGGGGCTTTCTTT.